Listed here are 28 T cell receptor beta chains from one sample, sequenced in a study of blood T cells in healthy people across ages (dated by TCRdb to between 2014 and 2016). The library was made by 5' RACE. A second PCR of about 6 to 11 cycles was performed with a sample-barcoded 5' primer and a J-beta primer mix. TCRdb reran the public reads through fastp at Q25 and MiXCR, keeping productive beta chains. Rows matching on CDR3 protein sequence are summarized as one entry with the most common DNA and genes. Counted in this sample were some 1.8 million distinct CDR3 sequences; 30% to 40% of them appeared once. The top ten constitute more than 20% of the sample. Input material: blood. These receptors all stem from a human donor in good health.

This clonotype was seen more than once but under ten times. The chain combines TRBV4-3 with TRBJ2-7; D gene ambiguous. V shed 0 bases and J shed 2 bases, with 8 bases lying between them. This CDR3 contains 14 residues. Germline lookup yields CDR1 LGHNA and CDR2 YSLEER. CDR3 residues: CASSQDPETYEQYF. DNA for the CDR3: TGCGCCAGCAGCCAAGATCCAGAGACCTACGAGCAGTACTTC.

This clonotype came up a few times. This chain joins TRBV7-6 and TRBJ1-2; TRBD1 is a possible D gene (5 bases). CDR1 is SGHVS and CDR2 is FNYEAQ in the germline V gene. With 5 bases removed from V and 0 bases from J, the gap between germline ends came to 22 bases. CDR3 length equals 18 residues. The CDR3 loop reads CASSGSKGRVQANYGYTF. CDR3 nucleotide sequence: TGTGCCAGCAGCGGTAGTAAGGGGAGAGTGCAAGCTAACTATGGCTACACCTTC.

The chain is built from TRBV15 and TRBJ1-5, with unresolved D. Trimming cost V 6 bases and J 2 bases, with 11 bases left between them. The CDR3 consists of 14 residues. Germline CDR1 is LNHNV and CDR2 is YYDKDF (reference sequence). This CDR3 reads CATRIRQGNQPQHF. CDR3 DNA: TGTGCCACCAGGATCAGGCAGGGCAATCAGCCCCAGCATTTT.

The chain has TRBV7-2 and TRBJ2-7; the D gene is possibly TRBD2 (6 bases). The CDR3 consists of 14 residues. V was cut by 5 bases and J by 2 bases, with 13 bases left in between. Germline CDR1 and CDR2: SGHTA and FQGNSA. CDR3 sequence reads: CASSTRGLTYEQYF. Here the CDR3 DNA reads TGTGCCAGCAGCACACGGGGGTTAACCTACGAGCAGTACTTC.

Turning to this clonotype: One junction end disagrees with the germline gene, perhaps due to a read error. V usage is TRBV20-1 and J usage is TRBJ2-5; 11 bases match TRBD2. The CDR3 has 13 residues. Germline V gene data show CDR1 as DFQATT and CDR2 as SNEGSKA (reference sequence). This CDR3 reads CSGRLAGTETQYF. The CDR3 coding sequence is TGCAGTGGTAGACTAGCGGGGACGGAGACCCAGTACTTC.

This clonotype was counted only a few times. The rearrangement links TRBV7-2 to TRBJ2-1, with 8 bases identical to TRBD2. This CDR3 is built from 15 residues. Germline loops: CDR1 SGHTA, CDR2 FQGNSA. V lost 5 bases, J lost 5 bases, and 8 bases stayed unmatched. The CDR3 region is CASSPELAANNEQFF. The CDR3 nucleotides are TGTGCCAGCAGCCCGGAACTAGCGGCAAACAATGAGCAGTTCTTC.

The chain combines TRBV20-1 with TRBJ1-6, with D perhaps matching TRBD1 (5 bases). The CDR3 runs to 14 residues. Trimming removed 3 bases at V and 2 bases at J, with 8 bases between. Germline CDR1 and CDR2: DFQATT and SNEGSKA (reference sequence). CDR3 loop: CSASSGPYNSPLHF. The CDR3 region has the DNA TGCAGTGCTAGTTCGGGGCCCTATAATTCACCCCTCCACTTT.

The gene calls are TRBV6-1 and TRBJ1-1, with D perhaps matching TRBD1 (5 bases). The CDR3 is made up of 15 amino acids. V lost 4 bases and J 0 bases, leaving 12 bases between the germline ends. The germline CDR1 and CDR2 sequences are MNHNS and SASEGT. The DNA for the CDR3 is TGTGCCAGCAGTGCTCGGGGACTAATGAACACTGAAGCTTTCTTT. It is translated as CASSARGLMNTEAFF.

This clonotype appeared once. For the CDR3, the DNA is TGTGCCAGCAGCTTAAGCCTACAGGGGGGCTACGAGCAGTACTTC. Protein sequence: CASSLSLQGGYEQYF. J is TRBJ2-7 and V is TRBV7-9; 8 nucleotides agree with TRBD1. Germline V gives CDR1 SEHNR, CDR2 FQNEAQ (reference sequence). After removal of 2 bases from V and 3 bases from J, the junction contained 6 bases not matched to a gene. The CDR3 is 15 amino acids.

This clonotype occurred many times. This chain connects TRBV29-1 to TRBJ1-2; D is perhaps TRBD1 (6 bases). This CDR3 contains 14 residues. V gave up 4 bases and J gave up 3 bases, with 15 bases separating them. Germline values: CDR1 SQVTM, CDR2 ANQGSEA. CDR3 loop: CSVVYRDGYYGYTF. The CDR3, as DNA: TGCAGCGTTGTATACAGGGACGGTTACTATGGCTACACCTTC.

The J gene is TRBJ1-5, the V gene TRBV20-1, with D hard to call. V lost 0 bases to trimming and J lost 5 bases, with 8 bases between them. Germline loops: CDR1 DFQATT, CDR2 SNEGSKA (reference sequence). This CDR3 comprises 13 residues. As DNA, the CDR3 is TGCAGTGCTAGAGATCACAGTTATCAGCCCCAGCATTTT. The encoded protein is CSARDHSYQPQHF.

The chain is built from TRBV20-1 and TRBJ2-1, with D possibly TRBD2 on 6 matching bases. The CDR3 is 18 residues long. Germline CDR1 reads DFQATT; CDR2 reads SNEGSKA (reference sequence). Trimming removed 0 bases at V and 3 bases at J, with 21 bases between. The DNA for the CDR3 is TGCAGTGCTAGAGATTTATCCGGAGGGCGGGGCGTCTACAATGAGCAGTTCTTC. As protein: CSARDLSGGRGVYNEQFF.

This sequence joins TRBV3-1 and TRBJ2-5; 8 bases agree with TRBD1. The J call may be wrong; the DNA end is better matched by TRBJ2-7. The CDR3 loop spans 14 amino acids. Germline CDR1 is LGHDT and CDR2 is YNNKEL (reference sequence). CDR3 loop: CASSPQGEVHEQYF. The CDR3 nucleotides read TGTGCCAGCAGTCCACAGGGGGAAGTCCACGAGCAGTACTTC.

The chain has TRBV29-1 and TRBJ1-2; D remains ambiguous. Germline V gene sequence: CDR1 SQVTM, CDR2 ANQGSEA. V lost 3 bases to trimming and J lost 0 bases, with 8 bases between them. The CDR3 totals 13 residues. CDR3 in amino acids: CSVEMGSNYGYTF. DNA of the CDR3: TGCAGCGTTGAGATGGGATCTAACTATGGCTACACCTTC.

The CDR3 here is CASSVGSNAEAFF. The CDR3, as DNA: TGTGCCAGCAGTGTGGGTAGTAACGCTGAAGCTTTCTTT. V gene TRBV6-1 combines with J gene TRBJ1-1, with D uncertain. Trimming pared 4 bases from V and 6 bases from J, leaving 12 bases between. The CDR3 covers 13 residues. Germline assignment: CDR1 MNHNS and CDR2 SASEGT.

CDR3 amino acids: CASKQGVNTEAFF. As DNA, the CDR3 is TGTGCCAGCAAACAGGGCGTGAACACTGAAGCTTTCTTT. The J gene is TRBJ1-1, the V gene TRBV12-3 or TRBV12-4; D perhaps matches TRBD1 (6 bases). The V gene lost 7 bases and the J gene lost 0 bases, with 9 bases spanning the gap. This CDR3 is built from 13 residues.

This clonotype was seen more than once but under ten times. V is TRBV4-3 and J is TRBJ1-2; D is perhaps TRBD1 (5 bases). The CDR3 loop spans 16 amino acids. CDR1 and CDR2 from the germline V gene are LGHNA and YSLEER. V dropped 0 bases and J dropped 6 bases, with 17 bases sitting between them. The CDR3 DNA is TGCGCCAGCAGCCAAGATTTGCCCAGGGCGGGCAATGGCTACACCTTC. Its protein is CASSQDLPRAGNGYTF.

This clonotype was detected only a few times. This rearrangement joins TRBV6-6 to TRBJ1-2; D possibly corresponds to TRBD1 (5 bases). Trimming removed 0 bases at V and 8 bases at J, with 13 bases between. The CDR3 has 14 amino acids. Germline CDR1 reads MNHNY; CDR2 reads SVGAGI (reference sequence). This CDR3 is CASSYSRGRSGYTF. CDR3 nucleotides: TGTGCCAGCAGTTACTCGAGGGGTAGGTCCGGCTACACCTTC.

The chain has TRBV7-3 and TRBJ2-2; 7 nucleotides align to TRBD2. The CDR3 has 14 residues. Germline V lookup: CDR1 SGHTA, CDR2 FQGTGA. The J segment lost 4 bases and the V segment lost 5 bases, leaving 4 bases of the junction unmatched. For the CDR3, the DNA is TGTGCCAGCAGCCAGCGGGGTTTCACCGGGGAGCTGTTTTTT. It yields the protein CASSQRGFTGELFF. Based on the CDR3 plus reference TRBV7-3 and TRBJ2-2, the full variable domain is GAGVSQTPSNKVTEKGKYVELRCDPISGHTALYWYRQSLGQGPEFLIYFQGTGAADDSGLPNDRFFAVRPEGSVSTLKIQRTERGDSAVYLCASSQRGFTGELFFGEGSRLTVL.

The rearrangement uses TRBV4-1 and TRBJ2-3; 8 nucleotides line up with TRBD2. CDR1 and CDR2 from the germline V gene are MGHRA and YSYEKL. This CDR3 spans 19 amino acids. V gave up 6 bases and J gave up 2 bases; unmatched junction bases: 19. CDR3 nucleotide sequence: TGCGCCAGCAGTTTCGGGCTAGCGGGCCGGGCAGCCTACACAGATACGCAGTATTTT. Its translation is CASSFGLAGRAAYTDTQYF.

The chain is built from TRBV5-5 and TRBJ2-3, with no clear D. V lost 6 bases and J lost 4, with 21 bases in between. CDR3 length equals 16 residues. Germline values: CDR1 SGHKS, CDR2 YYEKEE (reference sequence). CDR3 DNA: TGTGCCAGCAAGCCATTTGCGAGCTTTAATCCAGATACGCAGTATTTT. Its protein is CASKPFASFNPDTQYF. Variable domain in full (rest from reference TRBV5-5 and TRBJ2-3): DAGVTQSPTHLIKTRGQQVTLRCSPISGHKSVSWYQQVLGQGPQFIFQYYEKEERGRGNFPDRFSARQFPNYSSELNVNALLLGDSALYLCASKPFASFNPDTQYFGPGTRLTVL.

This clonotype was recorded a few times. The chain is built from TRBV21-1 and TRBJ2-7; the table's TRBD1 call for D was not verified on the DNA. TRBV21-1 is given as a pseudogene. CDR3 size: 16 residues. DNA for the CDR3: TGTGCCAGCAGAACAGGGGCGGATGGCGGTTCCTACGAGCAGTACTTC. Translation: CASRTGADGGSYEQYF.

The chain has TRBV6-4 and TRBJ1-5; the D is unclear. Trimming took 5 bases from V and 0 from J, leaving 8 bases between them. Per the germline V gene, CDR1 is MRHNA and CDR2 is SNTAGT. This CDR3 has 14 residues. The CDR3, as DNA: TGTGCCAGCAGTCAAGAACTTAGCAATCAGCCCCAGCATTTT. Amino acid sequence: CASSQELSNQPQHF.

The chain employs TRBV7-2 and TRBJ1-2, with TRBD1 as a possible D gene (5 bases). The CDR3 extends over 15 amino acids. The V gene's germline CDR1 is SGHTA and CDR2 FQGNSA. V was pared by 7 bases and J by 7 bases, with 22 bases between. CDR3 residues: CASKIVAGAPGGYTF. DNA for the CDR3: TGTGCCAGCAAGATCGTCGCCGGGGCGCCTGGTGGCTACACCTTC. Using reference TRBV7-2 and TRBJ1-2 for the parts outside the CDR3, the full variable domain is GAGVSQSPSNKVTEKGKDVELRCDPISGHTALYWYRQSLGQGLEFLIYFQGNSAPDKSGLPSDRFSAERTGGSVSTLTIQRTQQEDSAVYLCASKIVAGAPGGYTFGSGTRLTVV.

The chain uses TRBV7-2 and TRBJ2-3, with 8 bases matching TRBD2. The CDR3 has 17 amino acids. The junction had 13 bases not matched to a gene; V was cut back by 4 bases and J by 4 bases. Germline V gives CDR1 SGHTA, CDR2 FQGNSA. The CDR3 coding sequence is TGTGCCAGCAGCTCGCCCCCGGGACTAGATGTGGCAGATACGCAGTATTTT. It translates to CASSSPPGLDVADTQYF.

This clonotype was seen a few times. The chain joins TRBV12-3 or TRBV12-4 to TRBJ2-1; D is ambiguous. Trimming cost V 6 bases and J 0 bases, with 12 bases left between them. The CDR3 runs to 15 residues. The CDR3 loop reads CASSLSRASYNEQFF. As DNA, the CDR3 is TGTGCCAGCAGCTTGAGTAGGGCCTCCTACAATGAGCAGTTCTTC.

This clonotype was seen a few times. V usage is TRBV9 and J usage is TRBJ2-3, with D unclear. Germline V gene data show CDR1 as SGDLS and CDR2 as YYNGEE. This CDR3 spans 14 amino acids. Trimming pared 4 bases from V and 3 bases from J, leaving 12 bases between. Here the CDR3 reads CASSPPPGTDTQYF. The CDR3, as DNA: TGTGCCAGCAGCCCGCCCCCCGGGACAGATACGCAGTATTTT.

The J gene is TRBJ1-2, the V gene TRBV20-1; D might be TRBD1 (5 bases). The CDR3 runs to 13 residues. Looked up from germline, CDR1 is DFQATT and CDR2 is SNEGSKA (reference sequence). V lost 5 bases, J lost 4 bases, and 14 bases lay in between. The CDR3 here is CSAAPGATYGYTF. The CDR3 DNA reads as TGCAGTGCTGCGCCCGGGGCCACCTATGGCTACACCTTC.